This T cell receptor beta chain was observed in a study of robustness of blood B and T cell sequencing (dated by TCRdb to the late 2010s). In terms of the full investigation: The study was designed to determine how much peripheral blood is required to reliably characterize an individual's TCRbeta and IgG repertoires. Each of the 10 or so independently drawn blood samples had its TCRbeta and IgG repertoires measured. As technical replicates, two replicate TCRbeta cDNA libraries were prepared from one shared RNA pool derived from a single 10 ml draw.

Here is what the overall study found, with its caveats: Combining 3 or 4 tubes (about 26-40 ml blood) brought coverage of the top 10,000 TCRbeta clonotypes close to saturation. One pair of TCRbeta libraries showed evidence of cross-contamination, likely from batch processing; the shared UMI-sequence pairs were removed. The TCRbeta rarefaction curves did not fully level off, which suggests either under-sequencing or many low-abundance clonotypes. Because EDTA tubes had to be fractionated immediately, the use of EDTA tubes in multi-site collections was limited. The 1,000 most abundant TCRbeta clonotypes from the pooled draws were detected in every single 10 ml sample. Of the top 10,000 TCRbeta clonotypes in one technical replicate library, almost 95% were also found in the other technical replicate library. Pooling tubes did not increase the overlap of rare TCRbeta clonotypes, which implies that much larger blood volumes would be needed to capture rare TCRbeta clonotypes.

Details on this clonotype: Its antigen specificity is not known. Nothing much larger sits one base from this clone, and base qualities are not available.

The CDR3 goes from the cysteine to the phenylalanine over 14 residues. Kept here is only the CDR3 DNA, which spans 42 bases and is read in frame from base 1. Deletion took 1 base off V and 1 base off J, with a span of 5 bases between the germline ends. According to the germline V gene, CDR1 reads LGHNT and CDR2 reads FRNRAP. Library creation used PCR. Sequencing instrument: Illumina MiSeq. SMARTScribe reverse transcriptase and a 5' template-switch oligo, by which a universal priming site was added, were used for cDNA synthesis. The template-switch oligo carried a 12-nucleotide random unique molecular identifier (UMI) that tagged each cDNA molecule. Chain-specific reverse primers targeted TCRbeta transcripts during reverse transcription. Uracil DNA glycosylase treatment was used to remove residual template-switch adapters, and a Qiagen MinElute kit was used to purify the cDNA. For the first PCR, around 21 cycles were run with KAPA HiFi HotStart ReadyMix and step-out primers, split across four 50 ul reactions. Before any further amplification, the products of the first-round PCR were gel-purified. Illumina Nextera adapters were attached in a second roughly 8-cycle PCR, after which libraries were purified and pooled. The UMI barcode for each TCRbeta molecule was captured by a 50-nucleotide 5' read. Per the source publication's procedure: Reads were grouped by UMI into consensus reads using the MIGEC toolkit. PEAR was used to merge forward and reverse consensus reads, producing the final reads. Identical UMI-sequence pairs shared across libraries were treated as cross-sample contamination and removed by a custom decontamination script. MIGMAP, a wrapper around IgBLAST, was used for V(D)J assignment and CDR3 extraction. A TCR clonotype was defined as sharing the same V gene, J gene and CDR3 amino acid sequence, and CDR1 and CDR2 were not sequenced. TCRdb reworked the public reads: Q25 trimming with fastp, MiXCR clone assembly, productive beta chains retained. Each CDR3 protein gets just one entry, which takes the most common genes and DNA from the rows behind it. What appears here as the V and J calls and clone size reflects TCRdb's work, not the paper's. The sample data list 3,500 to 4,000 distinct CDR3 sequences, and 50% of these were observed just once. In total, the top ten clones hold roughly 25% of the sample.

TCRbeta repertoires were measured from mRNA instead of genomic DNA, an approach that captures expressed receptors. Buffy coat leukocytes were collected into Trizol, and RNA was extracted with the Direct-zol RNA MiniPrep Plus kit without cell sorting. EDTA blood tubes were centrifuged immediately at 4°C to separate plasma, buffy coat and red blood cells. The V and J genes are TRBV12-5 and TRBJ2-4; possibly the D gene is TRBD1, per 5 matching bases. This clonotype was sampled from a human donor in good health. Sequencing was performed on peripheral blood. The DNA reads as follows: TGTGCTAGTGGTTTGGCAGGGGCCAAAAACATTCAGTACTTC. Its amino acids are CASGLAGAKNIQYF.